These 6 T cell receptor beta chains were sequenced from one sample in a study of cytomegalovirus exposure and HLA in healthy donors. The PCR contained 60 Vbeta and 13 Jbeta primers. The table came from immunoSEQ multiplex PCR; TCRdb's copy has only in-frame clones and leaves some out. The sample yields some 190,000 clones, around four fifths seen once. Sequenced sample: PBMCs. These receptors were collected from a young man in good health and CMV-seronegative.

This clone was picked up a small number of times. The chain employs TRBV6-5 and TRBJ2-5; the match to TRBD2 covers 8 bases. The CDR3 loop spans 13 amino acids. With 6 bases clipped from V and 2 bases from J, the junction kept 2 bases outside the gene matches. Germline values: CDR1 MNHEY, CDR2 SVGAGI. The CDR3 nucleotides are TGTGCCAGCAGAGCGGGAGATCAAGAGACCCAGTACTTC. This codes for CASRAGDQETQYF.

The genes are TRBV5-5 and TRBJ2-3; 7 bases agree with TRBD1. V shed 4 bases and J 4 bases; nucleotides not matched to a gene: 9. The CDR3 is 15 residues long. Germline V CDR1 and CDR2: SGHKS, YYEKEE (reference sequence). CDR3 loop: CASSRFTTGSDTQYF. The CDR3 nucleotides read TGTGCCAGCAGCCGATTCACGACAGGGTCAGATACGCAGTATTTT. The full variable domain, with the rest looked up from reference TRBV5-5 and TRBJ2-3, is DAGVTQSPTHLIKTRGQQVTLRCSPISGHKSVSWYQQVLGQGPQFIFQYYEKEERGRGNFPDRFSARQFPNYSSELNVNALLLGDSALYLCASSRFTTGSDTQYFGPGTRLTVL.

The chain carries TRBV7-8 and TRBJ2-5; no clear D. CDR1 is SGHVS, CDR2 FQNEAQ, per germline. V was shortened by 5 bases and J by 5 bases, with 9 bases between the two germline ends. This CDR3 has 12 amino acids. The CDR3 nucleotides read TGTGCCAGCAGCCCTAGACGGGAGACCCAGTACTTC. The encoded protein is CASSPRRETQYF.

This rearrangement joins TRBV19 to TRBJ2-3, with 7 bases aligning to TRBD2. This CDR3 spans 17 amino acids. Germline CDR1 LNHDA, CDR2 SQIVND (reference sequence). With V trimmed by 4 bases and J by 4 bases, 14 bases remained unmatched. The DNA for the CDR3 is TGTGCCAGTAGTACCGTCCCTCCGGGACTACCCGCAGATACGCAGTATTTT. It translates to CASSTVPPGLPADTQYF.

This chain's CDR3 is CASSQGGGGSYNEQFF. CDR3 nucleotides: TGTGCCAGCAGCCAAGGGGGGGGCGGGTCCTACAATGAGCAGTTCTTC. This rearrangement joins TRBV11-2 to TRBJ2-1; tentative D call: TRBD2 (7 bases). The CDR3 contains 16 residues. Germline values: CDR1 SGHAT, CDR2 FQNNGV. Between the trimmed V and J ends, which lost 5 bases and 1 base, there was a span of 15 bases.

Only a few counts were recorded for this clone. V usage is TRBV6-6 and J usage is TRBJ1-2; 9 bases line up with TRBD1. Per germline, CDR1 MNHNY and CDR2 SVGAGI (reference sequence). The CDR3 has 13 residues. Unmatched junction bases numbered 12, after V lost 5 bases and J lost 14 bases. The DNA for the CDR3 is TGTGCCAGCAGTCACCGGGACAGGGACAGATATACCTTC. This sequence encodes CASSHRDRDRYTF.